One and the same sample provided the 28 T cell receptor beta chains below, sequenced in a study of blood T cells in healthy people across ages (dated by TCRdb to the mid-2010s). The library was built by means of 5' RACE. The listed sequencing device is Illumina HiSeq 2500. A second PCR of roughly 6 to 11 cycles was performed with a sample-barcoded 5' primer and a J-beta primer mix. TCRdb ran its own pipeline on the public reads, namely fastp trimming at Q25 and MiXCR clone calling, and kept in-frame beta chains. Here each entry gathers all rows of one CDR3 protein and keeps the most common genes and DNA. The sample table records 900,000 to 950,000 distinct CDR3 sequences; approximately 32% of these occur just once. The ten biggest clones cover roughly 10% of the sample. This sample was shared with a second study, whose subject was T cells of mothers and their children.

Sequenced material: blood. These receptor sequences come from a woman in her thirties or forties in good health.

This clonotype was picked up many times. V and J are TRBV3-1 and TRBJ2-5; D might be TRBD2 (6 bases). Germline CDR1 LGHDT, CDR2 YNNKEL (reference sequence). This CDR3 has 15 residues. V shed 4 bases and J shed 4 bases, with 16 bases lying between them. The CDR3 DNA reads as TGTGCCAGCAGCCTCCGTCGGGGGAGTGGAGAGACCCAGTACTTC. Translating it yields CASSLRRGSGETQYF.

V usage is TRBV20-1 and J usage is TRBJ1-1; 10 bases are a match to TRBD1. The CDR3 length is 14 residues. Germline assignment: CDR1 DFQATT and CDR2 SNEGSKA (reference sequence). This chain's CDR3 is CGGRQGAQNTEAFF. DNA for the CDR3: TGCGGTGGCAGACAGGGGGCCCAGAACACTGAAGCTTTCTTT.

The chain combines TRBV5-1 with TRBJ1-2; TRBD1 is a possible D gene (6 bases). The CDR3 is 12 residues long. V was pared by 2 bases and J by 7 bases, with 9 bases between. Per the germline V gene, CDR1 is SGHRS and CDR2 is YFSETQ. CDR3: CASSLGGTGYTF. In nucleotides, the CDR3 is TGCGCCAGCAGCTTAGGGGGTACTGGCTACACCTTC. Full variable domain (missing parts from reference TRBV5-1 and TRBJ1-2): KAGVTQTPRYLIKTRGQQVTLSCSPISGHRSVSWYQQTPGQGLQFLFEYFSETQRNKGNFPGRFSGRQFSNSRSEMNVSTLELGDSALYLCASSLGGTGYTFGSGTRLTVV.

This clonotype has at least ten counts. J is TRBJ2-7 and V is TRBV3-1; maybe TRBD1 (6 bases). This CDR3 has 13 residues. CDR1 is LGHDT and CDR2 is YNNKEL in the germline V gene (reference sequence). V lost 3 bases to trimming and J lost 6 bases, with 12 bases between them. The CDR3 spells CASSQMGRGEQYF. The CDR3 DNA reads as TGTGCCAGCAGCCAGATGGGCAGGGGCGAGCAGTACTTC.

Concerning this clonotype: A read error is possible here, since a much larger clone lies one base away. The V and J genes are TRBV20-1 and TRBJ2-7; D might be TRBD2 (5 bases). CDR3 size: 15 residues. Deletions cut 1 base from V and 1 base from J, with 14 bases between. The germline gives CDR1 DFQATT, CDR2 SNEGSKA (reference sequence). In nucleotides, the CDR3 is TGCAGTGCTAGAGGGGGAGAGTGGTCTTCCTACGAGCAGTACTTC. Encoded protein: CSARGGEWSSYEQYF.

This clonotype occurred many times. The chain combines TRBV28 with TRBJ2-1, with unresolved D. Germline CDR1 is MDHEN and CDR2 is SYDVKM. V lost 3 bases to trimming and J lost 1 base, with 16 bases between them. This CDR3 spans 17 amino acids. CDR3 loop: CASSFPLQASSYNEQFF. Here the CDR3 DNA reads TGTGCCAGCAGTTTCCCCTTGCAGGCAAGTTCCTACAATGAGCAGTTCTTC.

This clonotype was picked up a small number of times. J is TRBJ2-3 and V is TRBV28; weak D call: TRBD1 (5 bases). Trimming stripped 6 bases from V and 0 bases from J, with 13 bases between. Germline V CDR1 and CDR2: MDHEN, SYDVKM. The CDR3 runs to 15 residues. The CDR3 region is CASSSRTSSTDTQYF. The CDR3 nucleotides read TGTGCCAGCAGCAGCCGGACATCTAGCACAGATACGCAGTATTTT.

This clonotype was seen repeatedly, ten times or more. CDR3: CASSPGQGRIEQYF. For the CDR3, the DNA is TGTGCCAGCAGCCCGGGACAGGGGAGGATCGAGCAGTACTTC. The chain uses TRBV7-2 and TRBJ2-7; 10 bases are shared with TRBD1. Germline V CDR1 and CDR2: SGHTA, FQGNSA. With V trimmed by 5 bases and J by 6 bases, 7 bases remained unmatched. The CDR3 has 14 residues.

This clonotype was seen ten or more times. V usage is TRBV20-1 and J usage is TRBJ2-7, with D maybe TRBD1 (6 bases). Germline CDR1 DFQATT, CDR2 SNEGSKA (reference sequence). The CDR3 sequence is 15 residues long. The V end was cut by 3 bases, the J end by 2 bases, with 17 bases between. In DNA form, the CDR3 reads TGCAGTGCTAGCCGCGGACAGTTAAAACCCTACGAGCAGTACTTC. Protein sequence: CSASRGQLKPYEQYF.

The chain employs TRBV12-3 or TRBV12-4 and TRBJ2-1; 9 bases map to TRBD1. The length of the CDR3 is 16 residues. Unmatched junction bases numbered 11, after V lost 6 bases and J lost 5 bases. The CDR3 region has the DNA TGTGCCAGCAGCCCGCCACCGGGACAGGGCGACAATGAGCAGTTCTTC. Its translation is CASSPPPGQGDNEQFF.

This clonotype was counted between two and nine times. This chain uses TRBV29-1 with TRBJ2-1; a possible D gene is TRBD2 (7 bases). From germline, CDR1 is SQVTM and CDR2 ANQGSEA. The CDR3 consists of 14 residues. V gave up 4 bases and J gave up 0 bases, with 10 bases separating them. Here the CDR3 reads CSVGGGGSYNEQFF. For the CDR3, the DNA is TGCAGCGTTGGCGGGGGCGGCTCCTACAATGAGCAGTTCTTC.

This clonotype has ten or more counts. V is TRBV4-2 and J is TRBJ2-1, with a weak D call TRBD2 (6 bases). V lost 5 bases and J lost 0, with 11 bases in between. The length of the CDR3 is 15 residues. CDR1 LGHNA and CDR2 YNFKEQ come from the germline V gene. Here the CDR3 reads CASSVAVSSYNEQFF. The CDR3 nucleotides read TGTGCCAGCAGCGTAGCGGTCAGCTCCTACAATGAGCAGTTCTTC.

The CDR3 loop reads CASSLTGTSSGEQFF. The CDR3 coding sequence is TGTGCCAGCAGTTTGACCGGGACCTCCTCAGGCGAGCAGTTCTTC. The chain carries TRBV7-2 and TRBJ2-1; D is possibly TRBD1 or TRBD2 (5 bases each). Trimming shortened V by 6 bases and J by 10 bases, and 22 bases separated the two germline ends. Germline lookup yields CDR1 SGHTA and CDR2 FQGNSA. The CDR3 is 15 residues long.

The genes are TRBV3-1 and TRBJ2-3; 13 bases map to TRBD2. The CDR3 sequence is 17 residues long. Germline CDR1 and CDR2: LGHDT and YNNKEL (reference sequence). Unmatched junction bases numbered 5, after V lost 1 base and J lost 4 bases. In DNA, the CDR3 is TGTGCCAGCAGCCAAGCCCTACTAGCGGGGGGGCCAGATACGCAGTATTTT. Translated: CASSQALLAGGPDTQYF.

This rearrangement joins TRBV7-9 to TRBJ2-3; tentative D call: TRBD2 (5 bases). V shed 7 bases and J shed 3 bases, with 20 bases lying between them. Looked up from germline, CDR1 is SEHNR and CDR2 is FQNEAQ (reference sequence). CDR3 length: 16 amino acids. CDR3 protein: CASNIKLRGWTDTQYF. CDR3 bases: TGTGCCAGCAACATAAAACTTCGGGGTTGGACAGATACGCAGTATTTT. The variable domain in full, with the rest retrieved from reference TRBV7-9 and TRBJ2-3, is DTGVSQNPRHKITKRGQNVTFRCDPISEHNRLYWYRQTLGQGPEFLTYFQNEAQLEKSRLLSDRFSAERPKGSFSTLEIQRTEQGDSAMYLCASNIKLRGWTDTQYFGPGTRLTVL.

This clonotype was detected many times. This rearrangement joins TRBV7-2 to TRBJ2-2; D gene uncertain. Germline V gene sequence: CDR1 SGHTA, CDR2 FQGNSA. The CDR3 covers 13 residues. Trimming left V 4 bases short and J 5 bases short, with 8 bases between. The CDR3 nucleotides read TGTGCCAGCAGCTCCATATCTACCGGGGAGCTGTTTTTT. Protein sequence: CASSSISTGELFF.

Worth noting for this clonotype: An end of the junction differs from the germline gene, which may be a read error. The chain recombines TRBV20-1 with TRBJ2-1; 7 bases are a match to TRBD2. Germline V gene sequence: CDR1 DFQATT, CDR2 SNEGSKA (reference sequence). CDR3 length: 13 amino acids. The CDR3 coding sequence is TGCAGTGCTAGTCGGCGGGGGTGGGGTGAGCAGTGCTTC. It yields the protein CSASRRGWGEQCF.

The CDR3 DNA sequence: TGCAGTGCTAGAGATGGGAGAGGATCTGGGGCCAACGTCCTGACTTTC. This codes for CSARDGRGSGANVLTF. This chain joins TRBV20-1 and TRBJ2-6, with TRBD2 as a possible D gene (5 bases). The CDR3 spans 16 residues. V gave up 0 bases and J gave up 1 base, with 10 bases separating them. The V gene's germline CDR1 is DFQATT and CDR2 SNEGSKA (reference sequence).

The chain employs TRBV9 and TRBJ2-3, with 11 bases fitting TRBD2. Germline loops: CDR1 SGDLS, CDR2 YYNGEE. CDR3 length: 16 amino acids. Losses at the gene ends were 4 bases for V and 3 bases for J; bases not matched to a gene: 7. CDR3 residues: CASSSLAGAGTDTQYF. CDR3 sequence (DNA): TGTGCCAGCAGCTCACTAGCGGGGGCCGGTACAGATACGCAGTATTTT.

This sequence joins TRBV19 and TRBJ2-1; 11 nucleotides align to TRBD2. Germline trimming cut 3 bases from V and 4 bases from J; bases unmatched to any gene: 5. Germline CDR1 and CDR2: LNHDA and SQIVND (reference sequence). The CDR3 contains 16 residues. DNA of the CDR3: TGTGCCAGTAGTATTGAGGCTAGCGGGGGGTACAATGAGCAGTTCTTC. Its protein is CASSIEASGGYNEQFF.

A remark on this clonotype: A much larger clone sits a single nucleotide away, making a read error possible. The genes are TRBV7-6 and TRBJ2-1; D assignment may be TRBD1 or TRBD2 (5 bases each). With 4 bases removed from V and 5 bases from J, the gap between germline ends came to 15 bases. CDR3 length: 15 residues. The germline V gene encodes CDR1 SGHVS and CDR2 FNYEAQ. The CDR3 region is CASSYTSRGHNEQFF. DNA for the CDR3: TGTGCCAGCAGCTACACGAGTAGGGGACACAATGAGCAGTTCTTC.

J is TRBJ2-3 and V is TRBV20-1; 15 bases align to TRBD2. CDR3 length: 19 residues. In germline, CDR1 is DFQATT, CDR2 SNEGSKA (reference sequence). Trimming took 0 bases from V and 5 from J; bases not matched to a gene: 12. The chain's CDR3 is CSARDSGLAGGIRGDTQYF. CDR3 nucleotides: TGCAGTGCTAGAGACTCCGGACTAGCGGGGGGGATAAGAGGAGATACGCAGTATTTT.

The chain carries TRBV5-1 and TRBJ2-5; perhaps TRBD1 as D (6 bases). CDR1 and CDR2 (germline): SGHRS, YFSETQ. V shed 6 bases and J shed 2 bases, with 14 bases lying between them. This CDR3 has 14 amino acids. The DNA for the CDR3 is TGCGCCAGCAACTTTTATGGACAGCAAGAGACCCAGTACTTC. Translation gives CASNFYGQQETQYF.

A word on this clonotype: A much bigger clone sits one base away, suggesting this may be a read error. J is TRBJ2-7 and V is TRBV20-1, with 10 bases identical to TRBD1. Germline CDR1 DFQATT, CDR2 SNEGSKA (reference sequence). The CDR3 extends over 13 amino acids. The CDR3 loop reads CSVPTGGGYVQYF. CDR3 in DNA: TGCAGTGTCCCGACAGGGGGCGGATACGTGCAGTACTTC.

On this clonotype itself: This may come from a read error, since a much larger clone is one base off. The genes are TRBV10-3 and TRBJ1-2; D is perhaps TRBD1 (5 bases). The CDR3 is made up of 14 amino acids. The germline V gene encodes CDR1 ENHRY and CDR2 SYGVKD. CDR3 sequence: CAISDQDTNCGYTF. The CDR3 DNA is TGTGCCATCAGCGACCAGGACACCAACTGTGGCTACACCTTC.

This clonotype has more than one count but fewer than ten. V and J are TRBV12-3 or TRBV12-4 and TRBJ1-2, with D tentatively TRBD1 (5 bases). V lost 6 bases to trimming and J lost 7 bases, with 9 bases between them. The CDR3 has 11 residues. This chain's CDR3 is CASSQTVGYTF. CDR3 bases: TGTGCCAGCAGCCAGACAGTTGGCTACACCTTC.

The chain combines TRBV30 with TRBJ2-1, with D perhaps matching TRBD1 (5 bases). This CDR3 comprises 14 residues. V was clipped by 3 bases and J by 6 bases, with 15 bases between them. Germline V gene data show CDR1 as GTSNPN and CDR2 as SVGIG (reference sequence). CDR3 region: CAWSGITGGNEQFF. In DNA form, the CDR3 reads TGTGCCTGGAGCGGCATCACAGGCGGCAATGAGCAGTTCTTC.

The sample holds many counts of this clonotype. V usage is TRBV5-1 and J usage is TRBJ1-2; D gene uncertain. V gave up 0 bases and J gave up 0 bases, with 12 bases separating them. CDR3 length equals 16 residues. The germline gives CDR1 SGHRS, CDR2 YFSETQ. CDR3 coding DNA: TGCGCCAGCAGCTTGGGGCCAAATGAAGCTAACTATGGCTACACCTTC. Translation: CASSLGPNEANYGYTF.